The clone carrying this TCR beta chain was found once. This table comes from immunoSEQ multiplex PCR, and its TCRdb copy is limited to in-frame clones, with some not included. Among a few million clones listed, approximately 95% were seen once. The data belong to a study of shared clonotypes between healthy human individuals. The CDR3 extends over 15 amino acids. Germline V gene lookup returns CDR1 SGHTA and CDR2 FQGTGA. V dropped 3 bases and J dropped 7; count of bases not matched to a gene: 3. The chain employs TRBV7-3 and TRBJ2-1; 13 nucleotides line up with TRBD2. The sequence derives from a young man in good health. Some clones in this sample may be carry-over from other donors' samples. Sequencing was done on a sample of naive CD4+ T cells from PBMCs. Subset specified: CD45RA+ positively selected. The CDR3: CASSFGTSGVNEQFF. The DNA of the CDR3 is TGTGCCAGCAGCTTTGGGACTAGCGGGGTGAATGAGCAGTTCTTC.